Listed here are 21 T cell receptor beta chains from one sample, sequenced in a study of cytomegalovirus exposure and HLA in healthy donors. Primers for the PCR totalled 60 Vbeta and 13 Jbeta. Sequencing used immunoSEQ multiplex PCR; TCRdb keeps in-frame clones, though not all of them. The top ten clones hold about 7% of a sample with some 130,000 clones, approximately 79% of them seen once. The source material was PBMCs. The receptors derive from a man aged 35 to 55 in good health and CMV-seropositive.

V and J are TRBV7-2 and TRBJ2-7; D may be TRBD2 (6 bases). The V end was cut by 3 bases, the J end by 3 bases, with 15 bases between. This CDR3 spans 15 amino acids. The germline V gene encodes CDR1 SGHTA and CDR2 FQGNSA. CDR3 DNA sequence: TGTGCCAGCAGCTTCTTTAGCGGTCCAATCTACGAGCAGTACTTC. Translating gives CASSFFSGPIYEQYF.

A single count supports this clone. The chain links TRBV7-9 to TRBJ2-7; TRBD1 aligns across 8 bases. The length of the CDR3 is 14 residues. With 2 bases clipped from V and 1 base from J, the junction kept 1 base outside the gene matches. Germline assignment: CDR1 SEHNR and CDR2 FQNEAQ (reference sequence). CDR3: CASSLQGASYEQYF. The CDR3 nucleotides are TGTGCCAGCAGCTTACAGGGGGCATCCTACGAGCAGTACTTC.

V usage is TRBV27 and J usage is TRBJ2-7; 9 bases agree with TRBD2. V lost 7 bases and J lost 2; bases outside the gene matches: 3. The length of the CDR3 is 13 residues. Germline lookup yields CDR1 MNHEY and CDR2 SMNVEV (reference sequence). CDR3 residues: CASMGTSPYEQYF. DNA of the CDR3: TGTGCCAGCATGGGGACTAGCCCCTACGAGCAGTACTTC.

The gene calls are TRBV25-1 and TRBJ1-4; D may be TRBD1 (5 bases). Trimming cost V 1 base and J 4 bases, with 10 bases left between them. Looked up from germline, CDR1 is MGHDK and CDR2 is SYGVNS. This CDR3 is built from 15 residues. CDR3 coding DNA: TGTGCCAGCAGTGAATCGGGCAGGGTTAATGAAAAACTGTTTTTT. Its protein is CASSESGRVNEKLFF.

The gene calls are TRBV25-1 and TRBJ2-3; D is perhaps TRBD1 (6 bases). Germline values: CDR1 MGHDK, CDR2 SYGVNS. This CDR3 region has 15 residues. V lost 6 bases to trimming and J lost 0 bases, with 13 bases between them. The CDR3 bases are TGTGCCAGCAGGGATCCCGGGACAAGCACAGATACGCAGTATTTT. As protein: CASRDPGTSTDTQYF. Together with reference TRBV25-1 and TRBJ2-3, the CDR3 gives the full variable domain: EADIYQTPRYLVIGTGKKITLECSQTMGHDKMYWYQQDPGMELHLIHYSYGVNSTEKGDLSSESTVSRIRTEHFPLTLESARPSHTSQYLCASRDPGTSTDTQYFGPGTRLTVL.

The chain couples TRBV5-6 to TRBJ2-3; no firm D call. The CDR3 extends over 16 amino acids. Trimming cost V 1 base and J 1 base, with 13 bases left between them. Germline CDR1 is SGHDT and CDR2 is YYEEEE. CDR3 bases: TGTGCCAGCAGCTTGCGGGTCCCAGAGGGCACAGATACGCAGTATTTT. As protein: CASSLRVPEGTDTQYF.

This clone was counted a few times. This chain links TRBV9 with TRBJ2-3; TRBD2 matches at 15 bases. Trimming removed 4 bases from V and 6 bases from J; junction bases left unmatched: 9. Germline assignment: CDR1 SGDLS and CDR2 YYNGEE. The length of the CDR3 is 17 residues. The CDR3 here is CASSLPRTSGRADTQYF. CDR3 bases: TGTGCCAGCAGCCTTCCTAGGACTAGCGGGAGGGCGGATACGCAGTATTTT.

The chain recombines TRBV6-4 with TRBJ2-1; 10 nucleotides match TRBD2. V was pared by 5 bases and J by 6 bases, with 7 bases of the junction left unmatched. The germline CDR1 and CDR2 sequences are MRHNA and SNTAGT. The CDR3 extends over 15 amino acids. In nucleotides, the CDR3 is TGTGCCAGCAGTTCACTAGCGGGAACCCGCAATGAGCAGTTCTTC. It translates to CASSSLAGTRNEQFF.

This sequence joins TRBV27 and TRBJ1-2, with D perhaps TRBD1 (5 bases). This CDR3 spans 15 amino acids. In germline, CDR1 is MNHEY, CDR2 SMNVEV (reference sequence). Trimming left V 10 bases short and J 2 bases short, with 20 bases between. The CDR3 region is CATRGYRATNYGYTF. The CDR3 DNA reads TGTGCCACCCGGGGGTATCGGGCTACGAACTATGGCTACACCTTC.

CDR3 residues: CASMPRTAEKLFF. The DNA of the CDR3 is TGTGCCAGCATGCCCCGGACAGCTGAAAAACTGTTTTTT. This chain links TRBV27 with TRBJ1-4, with TRBD1 as a possible D gene (6 bases). The CDR3 has 13 residues. Per germline, CDR1 MNHEY and CDR2 SMNVEV (reference sequence). Trimming stripped 7 bases from V and 7 bases from J, with 13 bases between.

The gene calls are TRBV11-2 and TRBJ2-2; D uncertain. The ends were cut back, 3 bases at V and 6 bases at J, with 8 bases in the middle. Per the germline V gene, CDR1 is SGHAT and CDR2 is FQNNGV. The CDR3 covers 13 residues. The CDR3 is CASSFSEAGELFF. In DNA, the CDR3 is TGTGCCAGCAGCTTCTCTGAGGCCGGGGAGCTGTTTTTT.

This chain uses TRBV30 with TRBJ2-5; the match to TRBD2 covers 9 bases. Germline values: CDR1 GTSNPN, CDR2 SVGIG (reference sequence). This CDR3 comprises 14 residues. Unmatched junction bases numbered 4, after V lost 4 bases and J lost 1 base. The CDR3 sequence is CAWKAGGPQETQYF. CDR3 DNA: TGTGCCTGGAAGGCGGGAGGGCCCCAAGAGACCCAGTACTTC.

CDR3 region: CASKTGGGYNEQFF. DNA for the CDR3: TGTGCCAGCAAAACGGGAGGAGGCTACAATGAGCAGTTCTTC. The J gene is TRBJ2-1, the V gene TRBV7-8; 7 nucleotides align to TRBD2. V lost 7 bases to trimming and J lost 3 bases; unmatched junction nucleotides: 6. CDR3 size: 14 residues. Germline CDR1 is SGHVS and CDR2 is FQNEAQ.

The rearrangement joins TRBV29-1 to TRBJ1-1; D is uncertain. The CDR3 is 16 amino acids. Per the germline V gene, CDR1 is SQVTM and CDR2 is ANQGSEA. V lost 0 bases and J lost 0, with 14 bases in between. In DNA form, the CDR3 reads TGCAGCGTTGAAGAAAATGTGGGCAGATTGAACACTGAAGCTTTCTTT. The encoded protein is CSVEENVGRLNTEAFF.

CDR3 residues: CASSDLGLDSNEQFF. The CDR3 DNA sequence: TGTGCCAGCAGTGACTTGGGACTAGATAGCAATGAGCAGTTCTTC. The J gene is TRBJ2-1, the V gene TRBV6-4; 8 bases match TRBD2. Looked up from germline, CDR1 is MRHNA and CDR2 is SNTAGT. With 1 base clipped from V and 6 bases from J, the junction kept 5 bases outside the gene matches. The CDR3 is 15 amino acids.

The rearrangement links TRBV7-2 to TRBJ1-4; D perhaps matches TRBD1 (6 bases). Between the trimmed V and J ends, which lost 5 bases and 7 bases, there was a span of 17 bases. Germline V gene data show CDR1 as SGHTA and CDR2 as FQGNSA. The CDR3 totals 15 residues. CDR3 sequence (DNA): TGTGCCAGCAGCCCACCGGGGGGGCTACGTGAAAAACTGTTTTTT. It is translated as CASSPPGGLREKLFF.

The V call is TRBV6-5, the J call TRBJ2-7; D possibly corresponds to TRBD1 (5 bases). Germline loops: CDR1 MNHEY, CDR2 SVGAGI. V dropped 2 bases and J dropped 3 bases, with 8 bases sitting between them. The CDR3 runs 13 residues. The CDR3 sequence is CASSYRDSYEQYF. The CDR3 coding sequence is TGTGCCAGCAGTTACCGCGACAGCTACGAGCAGTACTTC.

The chain carries TRBV27 and TRBJ1-1; maybe TRBD1 (6 bases). Germline CDR1 MNHEY, CDR2 SMNVEV (reference sequence). This CDR3 comprises 14 residues. Trimming pared 6 bases from V and 2 bases from J, leaving 13 bases between. CDR3 region: CASSPRGGNTEAFF. CDR3 nucleotides: TGTGCCAGCAGCCCGAGGGGGGGCAACACTGAAGCTTTCTTT.

Written as DNA, the CDR3 is TGTGCCAGCAGTGGGGTCAGCACTAAGTACTTC. It specifies CASSGVSTKYF. The rearrangement uses TRBV2 and TRBJ2-7; D gene unclear. Germline-derived CDR1 and CDR2 are SNHLY and FYNNEI. The V end lost 4 bases, the J end lost 11 bases, and 12 bases lay between the germline ends. The CDR3 has 11 residues.

The chain uses TRBV5-6 and TRBJ2-1; 11 nucleotides line up with TRBD2. The V segment lost 4 bases and the J segment 7 bases; nucleotides outside the gene matches: 10. There are 16 residues in the CDR3. The germline V gene has CDR1 SGHDT and CDR2 YYEEEE. The CDR3 nucleotides are TGTGCCAGCAGCAACCTACTTAGCGGGAGGGCTAATGAGCAGTTCTTC. Translation: CASSNLLSGRANEQFF.

This sequence joins TRBV9 and TRBJ2-1; the match to TRBD1 covers 8 bases. Losses at the gene ends were 2 bases for V and 3 bases for J; bases not matched to a gene: 4. CDR1 and CDR2 (germline): SGDLS, YYNGEE. This CDR3 is 15 amino acids long. The CDR3 loop is CASSVTGAHYNEQFF. As DNA, the CDR3 is TGTGCCAGCAGCGTGACAGGGGCCCACTACAATGAGCAGTTCTTC. Full variable domain (outside the CDR3, taken from reference TRBV9 and TRBJ2-1): DSGVTQTPKHLITATGQRVTLRCSPRSGDLSVYWYQQSLDQGLQFLIQYYNGEERAKGNILERFSAQQFPDLHSELNLSSLELGDSALYFCASSVTGAHYNEQFFGPGTRLTVL.